These 9 T cell receptor beta chains share one sample of origin, sequenced in a study of CD8 T cells in ankylosing spondylitis. Study observations and caveats: Apparently characteristic of ankylosing spondylitis blood was a TCR beta motif (under ten highly homologous variants).

In TCRdb, the 5' RACE reads were re-called with MiXCR into one record per CDR3 protein. The sample lists some 330,000 distinct CDR3 sequences, approximately 8.2% occurring once. These receptors are not linked to any known antigen. The sample comprised blood, either unsorted or a sorted T cell fraction (not recorded which). The receptors were sampled from a male donor with ankylosing spondylitis.

The V gene is TRBV4-1, the J gene TRBJ2-7; no definite D call. V lost 1 base and J 1 base, leaving 11 bases between the germline ends. CDR1 is MGHRA and CDR2 is YSYEKL in the germline V gene. CDR3 length: 15 residues. CDR3 region: CASSQGRAQSYEQYF. CDR3 bases: TGCGCCAGCAGCCAAGGCCGGGCACAATCCTACGAGCAGTACTTC.

CDR3 protein: CAWSVSANTEAFF. The CDR3 coding sequence is TGTGCCTGGAGTGTTTCAGCGAACACTGAAGCTTTCTTT. This chain links TRBV30 with TRBJ1-1; no reliable D call. Germline V gives CDR1 GTSNPN, CDR2 SVGIG (reference sequence). CDR3 length equals 13 residues. With 0 bases removed from V and 1 base from J, the gap between germline ends came to 6 bases.

This clonotype was counted a few times. This CDR3 reads CASSLNGPETQYF. The CDR3 region has the DNA TGTGCCAGCAGCTTAAACGGACCCGAGACCCAGTACTTC. The rearrangement joins TRBV7-2 to TRBJ2-5; D unclear. The germline gives CDR1 SGHTA, CDR2 FQGNSA. V dropped 2 bases and J dropped 5 bases, with 9 bases sitting between them. The CDR3 contains 13 residues.

This clonotype has only a few counts. This chain uses TRBV12-3 or TRBV12-4 with TRBJ2-1, with D maybe TRBD1 (5 bases). This CDR3 has 12 residues. Between the trimmed V and J ends, which lost 3 bases and 7 bases, there was a span of 7 bases. The CDR3 spells CASSFQGNEQFF. The DNA of the CDR3 is TGTGCCAGCAGTTTTCAGGGAAATGAGCAGTTCTTC.

This clonotype appeared a few times. The chain has TRBV19 and TRBJ2-3, with a tentative D call TRBD2 (6 bases). The CDR3 runs to 14 residues. Germline CDR1 is LNHDA and CDR2 is SQIVND (reference sequence). The ends were cut back, 9 bases at V and 1 base at J, with 14 bases in the middle. CDR3 in amino acids: CASGAAGRTDTQYF. CDR3 coding DNA: TGTGCCAGCGGAGCGGCGGGACGCACAGATACGCAGTATTTT.

This clonotype was counted between two and nine times. The genes are TRBV7-6 and TRBJ2-3, with D perhaps matching TRBD1 (6 bases). Germline V gives CDR1 SGHVS, CDR2 FNYEAQ. The CDR3 loop spans 16 amino acids. V was shortened by 7 bases and J by 3 bases, with 20 bases between the two germline ends. CDR3: CASTSQTGYPTDTQYF. As DNA, the CDR3 is TGTGCCAGCACCTCACAAACAGGGTACCCAACAGATACGCAGTATTTT.

This clonotype has a count of ten or more. V is TRBV15 and J is TRBJ2-5; TRBD2 might be the D (5 bases). Germline V lookup: CDR1 LNHNV, CDR2 YYDKDF (reference sequence). The CDR3 totals 14 residues. V lost 1 base to trimming and J lost 5 bases, with 11 bases between them. The DNA of the CDR3 is TGTGCCACCAGCAGAGCGGGATGGATCGAGACCCAGTACTTC. As protein: CATSRAGWIETQYF.

The chain uses TRBV29-1 and TRBJ2-1; 12 bases align to TRBD2. CDR3 length: 15 amino acids. Trimming cost V 6 bases and J 6 bases; bases outside gene matches: 9. Per germline, CDR1 SQVTM and CDR2 ANQGSEA. The DNA for the CDR3 is TGCAGCGTCGGGCTAGCGGGAGGGCTGTTCAATGAGCAGTTCTTC. It specifies CSVGLAGGLFNEQFF.

The gene calls are TRBV6-2 or TRBV6-3 and TRBJ2-1; D might be TRBD1 (6 bases). The CDR3 is made up of 16 amino acids. The V gene lost 6 bases and the J gene lost 0 bases, with 15 bases spanning the gap. Looked up from germline, CDR1 is MNHEY and CDR2 is SVGEGT. The CDR3 region is CASSPLGAGSYNEQFF. In DNA, the CDR3 is TGTGCCAGCAGCCCCCTGGGGGCCGGCTCCTACAATGAGCAGTTCTTC.